This T cell receptor (beta chain) was documented in a study of blood T cell repertoires in COVID-19. Study overall: The samples span acute and convalescent COVID-19 from the United States, Italy and Spain.

Across 24 US areas, participants ranged in age from about 18 to 100 years. Measured with immunoSEQ multiplex PCR; TCRdb has only the in-frame clones, and not every one. The sample records some 320,000 clones, around 90% being singletons. Sample: PBMCs or T cells enriched from blood (not recorded which). The clonotype originates from a man between 60 and 75 years old who had recovered from COVID-19.

CDR3 sequence (DNA): TGTGCCAGCAGCTTATCGGGGTTACCCCTCCACTTT. Its protein is CASSLSGLPLHF. V gene TRBV11-2 combines with J gene TRBJ1-6; D is undetermined. Trimming took 2 bases from V and 12 from J, leaving 8 bases between them. CDR1 and CDR2 from the germline V gene are SGHAT and FQNNGV. CDR3 length: 12 amino acids.